This passage covers 14 T cell receptor beta chains from one sample sequenced in a study of molecular identifiers for immune sequencing clone quantification. TCRdb independently ran MiXCR on the PCR reads; one entry per CDR3 protein. The sample lists around 460,000 distinct CDR3 sequences, 20% to 25% seen once, with around 0.84% in the top ten. Sequenced input: naive CD8+ T cells from blood, with Jurkat cell RNA spiked in. Specified subset: FACS-sorted CD8+CD4-CCR7+CD45RA+ naive T cells. The receptor source for this set is a human donor in good health. Some libraries in this study had Jurkat cell RNA spiked in.

The V call is TRBV7-9, the J call TRBJ1-1, with D possibly TRBD1 on 6 matching bases. The CDR3 runs 17 residues. The germline V gene has CDR1 SEHNR and CDR2 FQNEAQ (reference sequence). Trimming took off 1 base at V and 11 bases at J, with 26 bases between the two ends. CDR3 loop: CASSLGETGFPRINAFF. CDR3 DNA: TGTGCCAGCAGCTTAGGAGAAACAGGGTTTCCCCGGATTAACGCTTTCTTT.

The chain carries TRBV6-2 or TRBV6-3 and TRBJ2-7; D might be TRBD1 (6 bases). Germline V gene data show CDR1 as MNHEY and CDR2 as SVGEGT. CDR3 length: 15 residues. Trimming stripped 6 bases from V and 6 bases from J, with 21 bases between. DNA for the CDR3: TGTGCCAGCAGGCCAGCAGGGGTTCGCGCCGCCGAGCAGTACTTC. It yields the protein CASRPAGVRAAEQYF.

Concerning this clonotype: As the CDR3 is not closed by the conserved phenylalanine or tryptophan, this likely results from a read error. The rearrangement joins TRBV6-2 or TRBV6-3 to TRBJ1-5; 7 bases map to TRBD1. Looked up from germline, CDR1 is MNHEY and CDR2 is SVGEGT. This CDR3 has 15 residues. The CDR3 coding sequence is TGTGCCGGCAGTCCCCTGGGACAGTTCAATCAGCCCCAGCATTCT. The encoded protein is CAGSPLGQFNQPQHS.

The chain uses TRBV10-3 and TRBJ2-5; TRBD2 aligns across 9 bases. The CDR3 loop spans 15 amino acids. CDR1 is ENHRY and CDR2 is SYGVKD in the germline V gene. The ends lost 3 bases at V and 1 base at J; junction bases unmatched: 3. DNA of the CDR3: TGTGCCATCAGTGATGGGACTAGCCTCCAAGAGACCCAGTACTTC. Translation: CAISDGTSLQETQYF.

This clonotype was observed a few times. The J gene is TRBJ1-1, the V gene TRBV19; D remains ambiguous. In germline, CDR1 is LNHDA, CDR2 SQIVND (reference sequence). Trimming took 5 bases from V and 10 from J, leaving 26 bases between them. This CDR3 region has 16 residues. The CDR3 DNA reads TGTGCCAGTAGTTCGGTAACGGTTTCAGCTTATCCTGGAGCTTTCTTT. It yields the protein CASSSVTVSAYPGAFF.

This clonotype has a count of ten or more. The chain carries TRBV25-1 and TRBJ2-5; D tentatively reads TRBD1 or TRBD2 (5 bases each). V shed 3 bases and J shed 5 bases, with 13 bases lying between them. This CDR3 spans 14 amino acids. From germline, CDR1 is MGHDK and CDR2 SYGVNS. CDR3 amino acids: CASSDNVWGETQYF. The CDR3 DNA is TGTGCCAGCAGTGACAACGTCTGGGGGGAGACCCAGTACTTC.

The chain has TRBV6-2 or TRBV6-3 and TRBJ1-2; no clear D. V lost 6 bases and J 4 bases, leaving 6 bases between the germline ends. This CDR3 is built from 11 residues. CDR1 and CDR2 from the germline V gene are MNHEY and SVGEGT. The CDR3 bases are TGTGCCAGCAGGTTATTCTATGGCTACACCTTC. This sequence encodes CASRLFYGYTF.

Points on this clonotype: A much more abundant neighbour one base away suggests this may be a read error. The CDR3, as DNA: TGCAGTGCTATAACGACTAGAGTTTATCCAGATACGCAGTATTTT. This sequence encodes CSAITTRVYPDTQYF. V gene TRBV20-1 combines with J gene TRBJ2-3; possibly TRBD2 for D (6 bases). CDR1 and CDR2 (germline): DFQATT, SNEGSKA (reference sequence). The CDR3 length is 15 residues. V was trimmed by 4 bases and J by 4 bases, leaving 18 bases between them.

The chain links TRBV20-1 to TRBJ2-7, with no clear D. The CDR3 consists of 14 residues. The V gene's germline CDR1 is DFQATT and CDR2 SNEGSKA (reference sequence). V lost 0 bases to trimming and J lost 3 bases, with 12 bases between them. The chain's CDR3 is CSARDLEGYYEQYF. The CDR3 nucleotides read TGCAGTGCTAGAGATTTGGAAGGGTACTACGAGCAGTACTTC.

In its sample, this clonotype was seen many times. The chain couples TRBV13 to TRBJ2-3; perhaps D is TRBD1 or TRBD2 (6 bases each). Germline V lookup: CDR1 PRHDT, CDR2 FYEKMQ (reference sequence). Deletions cut 2 bases from V and 6 bases from J, with 18 bases between. The CDR3 is 16 residues long. CDR3 sequence reads: CASSLSLGGPRDTQYF. CDR3 bases: TGTGCCAGCAGCTTATCGTTAGGGGGGCCAAGGGATACGCAGTATTTT.

This clonotype was recorded a few times. The chain recombines TRBV29-1 with TRBJ1-4; no reliable D call. CDR1 and CDR2 from the germline V gene are SQVTM and ANQGSEA. This CDR3 has 15 amino acids. V dropped 3 bases and J dropped 8 bases, with 19 bases sitting between them. In DNA, the CDR3 is TGCAGCGTTGAGTCGGTGGGGATCCCCGGGGAAAAACTGTTTTTT. Protein product: CSVESVGIPGEKLFF.

This chain links TRBV20-1 with TRBJ2-1, with TRBD2 identical over 10 bases. Germline V gene lookup returns CDR1 DFQATT and CDR2 SNEGSKA (reference sequence). The CDR3 covers 15 residues. J gave up 4 bases and V 0 bases, and 3 bases lay outside the gene matches. In DNA form, the CDR3 reads TGCAGTGCTAGAGAACTAGCGGGAATTTACAATGAGCAGTTCTTC. Its protein product is CSARELAGIYNEQFF.

The rearrangement joins TRBV12-3 or TRBV12-4 to TRBJ2-2, with D unresolved. CDR3 length equals 14 residues. With 3 bases removed from V and 4 bases from J, the gap between germline ends came to 9 bases. CDR3 sequence reads: CASSFVGVTGELFF. The CDR3 coding sequence is TGTGCCAGCAGTTTCGTCGGTGTCACCGGGGAGCTGTTTTTT.

The sample holds many counts of this clonotype. The J gene is TRBJ1-2, the V gene TRBV7-2; the D is unclear. The CDR3 extends over 16 amino acids. V lost 5 bases to trimming and J lost 4 bases, with 20 bases between them. Germline values: CDR1 SGHTA, CDR2 FQGNSA. CDR3 in DNA: TGTGCCAGCAGCCTGGCCGTGGCAGGACCAACCTATGGCTACACCTTC. Protein sequence: CASSLAVAGPTYGYTF. Variable domain in full (rest from reference TRBV7-2 and TRBJ1-2): GAGVSQSPSNKVTEKGKDVELRCDPISGHTALYWYRQSLGQGLEFLIYFQGNSAPDKSGLPSDRFSAERTGGSVSTLTIQRTQQEDSAVYLCASSLAVAGPTYGYTFGSGTRLTVV.